This is a list of T cell receptor beta chains from one sample in a study of cytomegalovirus exposure and HLA in healthy donors. The repertoire was sequenced with immunoSEQ multiplex PCR; TCRdb's copy has only in-frame clones and lacks some. This sample yields about 160,000 clones, of which 84% are seen a single time; roughly 10% belongs to the top ten. The sequencing sample was made of PBMCs. The receptors were gathered from a man between 25 and 39 years old in good health and CMV-seropositive. CDR3s include the opening cysteine and the closing phenylalanine or tryptophan. D genes are given only for firm matches. Clone sizes are given selectively: once, few, many, or a class where the clone is expanded.

-	TRBV30	TRBJ2-2	-	TGTGCCTGGACGGTGAACACCGGGGAGCTGTTTTTT	CAWTVNTGELFF
TRBD2	TRBV5-1	TRBJ2-1	-	TGCGCCAGCAGCCCGGGACGTTTTCGGGGGGGGCTCCGCCTGCGGGAATCGGAGCAGTTCTTC	CASSPGRFRGGLRLRESEQFF
-	TRBV29-1	TRBJ2-2	-	TGCAGCGTTGATTGGGCAGGGGCGACCGGGGAGCTGTTTTTT	CSVDWAGATGELFF
-	TRBV4-3	TRBJ2-5	-	TGCGCCAGCAGCCAAGAAGGAGGTTGGCCTATCCAAGAGACCCAGTACTTC	CASSQEGGWPIQETQYF
TRBD1	TRBV4-3	TRBJ1-1	-	TGCGCCAGCAGCCAGAGACAGGGGTTGTACACTGAAGCTTTCTTT	CASSQRQGLYTEAFF
TRBD2	TRBV7-9	TRBJ2-5	-	TGTGCCAGCAGCCCAACGCGCGGGACTAGCGGGCTGGAGACCCAGTACTTC	CASSPTRGTSGLETQYF
TRBD1	TRBV29-1	TRBJ1-5	-	TGCAGCGTTGGAGTCGGGCCAGGGGGCGTTCGCAATCAGCCCCAGCATTTT	CSVGVGPGGVRNQPQHF
-	TRBV11-2	TRBJ1-1	few	TGTGCCAGCAGGCCGTCAGGGGCGCGGAACACTGAAGCTTTCTTT	CASRPSGARNTEAFF
-	TRBV28	TRBJ1-2	-	TGTGCCAGCAGTTTTCCCAGGGGCGCTTATGGCTACACCTTC	CASSFPRGAYGYTF
-	TRBV5-1	TRBJ1-2	once	TGCGCCAGCAGCTTAACGGGTTTCGAGCCAGAGGGCTACACCTTC	CASSLTGFEPEGYTF
-	TRBV11-2	TRBJ1-4	-	TGTGCCAGCAGCTCCCAGGGTGAAAAACTGTTTTTT	CASSSQGEKLFF
-	TRBV7-9	TRBJ1-5	-	TGTGCCAGCAGCTTAGGGGGAGGGGACCATCAGCCCCAGCATTTT	CASSLGGGDHQPQHF
TRBD2	TRBV7-9	TRBJ2-1	-	TGTGCCAGCAGCCCTCTAGCGGGGGGCATGAATGAGCAGTTCTTC	CASSPLAGGMNEQFF
TRBD1	TRBV30	TRBJ1-2	-	TGTGCCTGGAGAGGGGGACAGGGGGCTCGGTGGTATGGCTACACCTTC	CAWRGGQGARWYGYTF
TRBD1	TRBV7-8	TRBJ1-5	-	TGTGCCAGCAGCTGGGACAGGGTTAGCAATCAGCCCCAGCATTTT	CASSWDRVSNQPQHF
TRBD1	TRBV4-1	TRBJ1-3	-	TGCGCCAGCAGCCAATATACCCGGGACAGGGACACCATATATTTT	CASSQYTRDRDTIYF
-	TRBV11-2	TRBJ1-5	-	TGTGCCAGCAGCTTAAGGGCAGGGGGCAATCAGCCCCAGCATTTT	CASSLRAGGNQPQHF
-	TRBV2	TRBJ1-2	-	TGTGCCAGCAGCCAGGCAGCTAACTATGGCTACACCTTC	CASSQAANYGYTF
-	TRBV7-8	TRBJ2-1	-	TGTGCCAGCAGCTTGCAGGGACTGTACAATGAGCAGTTCTTC	CASSLQGLYNEQFF
TRBD2	TRBV11-2	TRBJ2-7	-	TGTGCCAGCAGCTTAGACGGGAGGAGCGAGCAGTACTTC	CASSLDGRSEQYF
TRBD1	TRBV30	TRBJ1-2	-	TGTGCCTGGAGGGGGACAGGGGATCGGAATGGCTACACCTTC	CAWRGTGDRNGYTF
TRBD1	TRBV7-2	TRBJ2-3	-	TGTGCCAGCAGCTCCCGACAGGGGCACACAGATACGCAGTATTTT	CASSSRQGHTDTQYF